The entry below gives a single T cell receptor beta chain sequence along with its context. As handled by the study authors: Amplification of reference gene primers was used by the study to estimate nucleated cell counts. Profiling relied on immunoSEQ multiplex PCR, and the TCRdb table lists in-frame clones only, not all of them. The V and J calls and the clone size are those of that table, but D and trimming were determined from the DNA. The sample holds about 270,000 clones; 70% to 90% are singletons and the top ten take approximately 11%. The data are from a study of blood T cell repertoires in COVID-19. The wider study: Sample material is recorded as cDNA or gDNA derived from T cells, B-cell-depleted T cells, or PBMCs.

This CDR3 region has 16 residues. CDR1 and CDR2 (germline): LNHDA, SQIVND (reference sequence). Unmatched junction bases numbered 4, after V lost 2 bases and J lost 2 bases. Sequenced sample: peripheral blood. The rearrangement links TRBV19 to TRBJ2-3; 10 nucleotides agree with TRBD2. The receptor was derived from a woman between 65 and 79 years old with acute or convalescent COVID-19. The CDR3 nucleotides are TGTGCCAGTAGTATACGTAGCGGGGGGCTCACAGATACGCAGTATTTT. The encoded protein is CASSIRSGGLTDTQYF.